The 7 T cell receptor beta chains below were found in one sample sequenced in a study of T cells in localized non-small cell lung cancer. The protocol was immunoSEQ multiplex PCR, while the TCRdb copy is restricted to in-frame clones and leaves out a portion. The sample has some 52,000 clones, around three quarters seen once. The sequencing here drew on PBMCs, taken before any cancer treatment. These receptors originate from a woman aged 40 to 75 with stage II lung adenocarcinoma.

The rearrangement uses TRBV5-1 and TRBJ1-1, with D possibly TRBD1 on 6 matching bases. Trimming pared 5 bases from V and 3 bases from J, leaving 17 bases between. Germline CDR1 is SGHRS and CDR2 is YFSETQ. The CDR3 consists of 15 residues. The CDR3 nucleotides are TGCGCCAGCAGTTACCTAGGGGGGGAAGACACTGAAGCTTTCTTT. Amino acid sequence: CASSYLGGEDTEAFF.

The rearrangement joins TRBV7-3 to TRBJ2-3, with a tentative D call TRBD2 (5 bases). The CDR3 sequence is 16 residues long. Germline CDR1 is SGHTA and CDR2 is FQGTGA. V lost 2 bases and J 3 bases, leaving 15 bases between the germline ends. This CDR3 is CASSLVPGMGTDTQYF. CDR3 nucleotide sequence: TGTGCCAGCAGCTTAGTTCCCGGGATGGGGACAGATACGCAGTATTTT.

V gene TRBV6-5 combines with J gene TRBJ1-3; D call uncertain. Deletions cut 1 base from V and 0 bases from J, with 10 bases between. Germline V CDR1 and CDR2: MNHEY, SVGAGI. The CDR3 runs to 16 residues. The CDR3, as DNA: TGTGCCAGCAGTTACTTTTCGGGAATCTCTGGAAACACCATATATTTT. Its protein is CASSYFSGISGNTIYF.

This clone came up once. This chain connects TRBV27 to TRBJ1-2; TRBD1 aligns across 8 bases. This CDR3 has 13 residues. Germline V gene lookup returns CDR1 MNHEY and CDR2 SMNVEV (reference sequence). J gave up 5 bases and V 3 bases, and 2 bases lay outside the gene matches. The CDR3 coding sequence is TGTGCCAGCAGTTTTACAGGGGGGTATGGCTACACCTTC. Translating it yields CASSFTGGYGYTF.

CDR3 region: CASSYVGGKDTQYF. For the CDR3, the DNA is TGTGCCAGCAGCTACGTGGGGGGGAAAGATACGCAGTATTTT. V gene TRBV28 combines with J gene TRBJ2-3; 7 bases agree with TRBD2. Germline assignment: CDR1 MDHEN and CDR2 SYDVKM. V was clipped by 6 bases and J by 5 bases; unmatched bases: 8. The CDR3 spans 14 residues.

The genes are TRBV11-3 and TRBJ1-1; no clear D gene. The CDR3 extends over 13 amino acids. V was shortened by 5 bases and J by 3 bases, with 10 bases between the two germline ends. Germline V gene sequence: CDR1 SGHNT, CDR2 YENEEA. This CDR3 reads CASSETVYTEAFF. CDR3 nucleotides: TGTGCCAGCAGCGAAACGGTCTACACTGAAGCTTTCTTT. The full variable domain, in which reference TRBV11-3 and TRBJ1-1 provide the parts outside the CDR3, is EAGVVQSPRYKIIEKKQPVAFWCNPISGHNTLYWYLQNLGQGPELLIRYENEEAVDDSQLPKDRFSAERLKGVDSTLKIQPAELGDSAVYLCASSETVYTEAFFGQGTRLTVV.

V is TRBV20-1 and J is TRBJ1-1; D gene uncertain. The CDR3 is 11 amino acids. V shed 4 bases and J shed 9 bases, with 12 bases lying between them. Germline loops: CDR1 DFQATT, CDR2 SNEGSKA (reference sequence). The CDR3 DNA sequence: TGCAGTGCTACAGAGAATCCTCAAGCTTTCTTT. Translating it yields CSATENPQAFF.